In this sample, the clone carrying this T cell receptor (beta chain) turned up a few times. Its matching antigen is unknown. The V and J ends lost 0 bases and 2 bases respectively, with 11 bases between them. CDR3 length: 15 amino acids. Germline-derived CDR1 and CDR2 are MGHRA and YSYEKL. RNA transcripts were the template, and TCR beta CDR3 regions were amplified from them. Second-round multiplex PCR followed a first-round RT-PCR using HTBI primers. TCRdb passed the multiplex PCR reads through MiXCR, listing each CDR3 protein once. The profile shows roughly 400,000 distinct CDR3 sequences, roughly 15% of them singletons. These data come from a study of Graves' ophthalmopathy and Graves' hyperthyroidism. Study-level results: A 13-signature model separated ophthalmopathy from stable hyperthyroidism, reaching 87.88% sensitivity and roughly 84% specificity cross-validated.

The rearrangement uses TRBV4-1 and TRBJ2-7; D not certain. The source of this sequence is a woman younger than 30 with stable Graves' hyperthyroidism. Input material: peripheral blood. The CDR3 DNA reads TGCGCCAGCAGCCAAGATTTGGCCAGAGCCTACGAGCAGTACTTC. Protein product: CASSQDLARAYEQYF.